These T cell receptor beta chains were read from a single sample in a study of blood T cell repertoires in COVID-19. The repertoire was sequenced with immunoSEQ multiplex PCR; TCRdb's copy has only in-frame clones and lacks some. The data contain about 130,000 clones, around 87% of them singletons. The specimen was peripheral blood. The receptors here all came from a woman in her forties or fifties who had recovered from COVID-19. Both conserved end residues are part of each CDR3. Rows give clone size only sometimes, using once, few, many, or a class for an expanded clone.

j_call | clone_size | v_call | cdr3_aa
TRBJ2-1 | - | TRBV4-2 | CASSLTAGGDPYNEQFF
TRBJ1-1 | once | TRBV4-2 | CASSQDPGRAMNTEAFF
TRBJ1-1 | - | TRBV19 | CASRTGVATEAFF
TRBJ2-1 | - | TRBV12-5 | CASGLVSGVFYNEQFF
TRBJ1-1 | - | TRBV7-9 | CASTRQGSNTEAFF
TRBJ2-7 | - | TRBV10-3 | CAISELLAGGANEQYF
TRBJ1-5 | - | TRBV30 | CAWSPRTDVSNQPQHF
TRBJ2-1 | - | TRBV5-1 | CASSLYTGQGYEQFF
TRBJ2-2 | - | TRBV7-9 | CASSLATAGELFF
TRBJ2-3 | once | TRBV5-1 | CASSFLLSTDTQYF
TRBJ2-3 | - | TRBV3-1/TRBV3-2 | CASSRQIRGAGGDTQYF
TRBJ2-1 | - | TRBV30 | CAWGRHYNEQFF
TRBJ2-3 | - | TRBV5-1 | CASSSVAGTDTQYF
TRBJ2-2 | - | TRBV7-3 | CASSLRKGQGDTGELFF
TRBJ2-1 | few | TRBV7-3 | CASSLMGGAGNNEQFF
TRBJ2-7 | - | TRBV5-1 | CASSGGTGYEQYF
TRBJ2-3 | - | TRBV6-5 | CASRPSWTASDTQYF
TRBJ2-4 | - | TRBV5-8 | CASSLGGAKNIQYF
TRBJ1-3 | - | TRBV5-1 | CASSSTGAQQAIYF
TRBJ1-3 | - | TRBV11-1 | CASSSGQVTSGNTIYF
TRBJ2-1 | - | TRBV5-4 | CASSSGLAGSYNEQFF
TRBJ1-1 | - | TRBV11-1 | CASSSGLTNGAFF
TRBJ2-7 | few | TRBV28 | CASSLVMRSYEQYF
TRBJ2-2 | - | TRBV3-1/TRBV3-2 | CASSQDLRTSGSRGELFF
TRBJ1-1 | - | TRBV6-5 | CASSYSEYLNTEAFF